This is a list of T cell receptor beta chains from one sample in a study of chemoradiotherapy in HPV16-positive cancers. TCRdb's copy holds only in-frame clones and misses some; the assay was immunoSEQ multiplex PCR. Here the sample spans 8,000 or so clones, about four fifths being singletons. The sample was blood, taken from a patient who underwent chemoradiotherapy. The receptors were gathered from a human donor with HPV-associated anogenital cancer. The CDR3 runs from the conserved cysteine through the conserved F or W. The D gene is left open where the match is weak. Clone size is given for some rows only: seen once, a few or many times, or a class if the clone is expanded.

clone_size j_call v_call d_call cdr3_nt cdr3_aa
once TRBJ2-7 TRBV2 TRBD2 TGTGCCAGCAGGATGGGCACTAGCGGGGGGGTCTACGAGCAGTACTTC CASRMGTSGGVYEQYF
- TRBJ1-4 TRBV2 TRBD1 TGTGCCAGCAGCCCGGGACAGGGTGGCGGTGAAAAACTGTTTTTT CASSPGQGGGEKLFF
few TRBJ2-5 TRBV7-8 TRBD1 TGTGCCAGCAGCAACAGGGGGGAGACCCAGTACTTC CASSNRGETQYF
- TRBJ1-2 TRBV6-1 - TGTGCCAGCAGTGAAAGGAGAGACTATGGCTACACCTTC CASSERRDYGYTF
- TRBJ1-2 TRBV28 - TGTGCCAGCAGCAGAACAACTAACTATGGCTACACCTTC CASSRTTNYGYTF
- TRBJ2-7 TRBV6-5 TRBD1 TGTGCCAGCAGCCGGGACAGAATCAACGAGCAGTACTTC CASSRDRINEQYF
- TRBJ2-3 TRBV7-2 - TGTGCCAGCAGCTTAGCGGGGGGGCCAGGAGGTACGCAGTATTTT CASSLAGGPGGTQYF
- TRBJ2-5 TRBV6-5 - TGTGCCGTGGGCATAGGTGGAGGGACCCAGTACTTC CAVGIGGGTQYF
few TRBJ1-2 TRBV27 - TGTGCCAGCAGCTCAGGACCATATGGCTACACCTTC CASSSGPYGYTF
- TRBJ2-3 TRBV28 TRBD2 TGTGCCAGCAGTTATACTAGCGGGGGCCCAGATACGCAGTATTTT CASSYTSGGPDTQYF
- TRBJ1-4 TRBV27 TRBD1 TGTGCCAGCAGTTTATCCCCACTACTGACAGGGGTAACTAATGAAAAACTGTTTTTT CASSLSPLLTGVTNEKLFF
few TRBJ1-1 TRBV5-8 - TGTGCCAGCAGCCTAGACCCACAGGTACAAAGATGGAACACTGAAGCTTTCTTT CASSLDPQVQRWNTEAFF
- TRBJ1-5 TRBV19 TRBD1 TGTGCCAGTAGTTTTTCCGACAGGGATCAGCCCCAGCATTTT CASSFSDRDQPQHF
once TRBJ2-3 TRBV11-2 - TGTGCCAGCAGCCTCGAATCCGTGCGCGGACACACAGATACGCAGTATTTT CASSLESVRGHTDTQYF
- TRBJ1-2 TRBV5-6 - TGTGCCAGCAGCTTTGAGGCGTCTGGCTACACCTTC CASSFEASGYTF
- TRBJ2-7 TRBV28 TRBD1 TGTGCCAGCAACTTACCGGGACAGGGAATCTACGAGCAGTACTTC CASNLPGQGIYEQYF
- TRBJ2-4 TRBV19 - TGTGCCAGTAGTATAGTCGAACAGGGAGTGAACATTCAGTACTTC CASSIVEQGVNIQYF
- TRBJ2-3 TRBV6-6 TRBD1 TGTGCCAGCAGTTTCCTGGACAGGGGGGATACGCAGTATTTT CASSFLDRGDTQYF
- TRBJ2-2 TRBV18 TRBD2 TGTGCCAGCTCACCGACTAGCGGGGCCATTCGGGCCGGGGAGCTGTTTTTT CASSPTSGAIRAGELFF
once TRBJ1-5 TRBV10-1 - TGCGCCAGAACTGCAGGGTCAAATCAGCCCCAGCATTTT CARTAGSNQPQHF
- TRBJ1-5 TRBV7-8 TRBD1 TGTGCCAGCAGCCAGGGGGACGGATACTATCAGCCCCAGCATTTT CASSQGDGYYQPQHF
once TRBJ1-3 TRBV9 TRBD1 TGTGCCAGCAGCGTCCAGACAGGGTTAGGAAACACCATATATTTT CASSVQTGLGNTIYF